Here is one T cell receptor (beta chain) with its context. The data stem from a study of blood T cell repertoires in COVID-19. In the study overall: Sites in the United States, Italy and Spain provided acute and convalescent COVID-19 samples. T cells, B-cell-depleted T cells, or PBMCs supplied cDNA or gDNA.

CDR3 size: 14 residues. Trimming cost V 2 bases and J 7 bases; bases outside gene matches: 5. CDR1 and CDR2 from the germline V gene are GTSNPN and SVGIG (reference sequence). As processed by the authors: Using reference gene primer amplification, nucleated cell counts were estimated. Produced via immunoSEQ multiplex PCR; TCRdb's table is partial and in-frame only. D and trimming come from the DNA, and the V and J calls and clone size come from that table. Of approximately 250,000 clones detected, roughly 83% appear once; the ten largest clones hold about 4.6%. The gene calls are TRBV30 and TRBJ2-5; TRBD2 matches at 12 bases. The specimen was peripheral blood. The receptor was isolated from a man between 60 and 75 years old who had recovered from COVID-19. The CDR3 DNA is TGTGCCTGGAGTCCCGAGACTAGCGGGGGGACCCAGTACTTC. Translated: CAWSPETSGGTQYF.